This record looks at one TCR beta chain sequence and its context. Only one count was recorded for this clone. Its antigen remains undetermined. Base quality data are lacking; no much larger clone is found one base away. The receptor library was made with the immunoSEQ multiplex PCR assay. For the multiplex PCR, a mixture combining 60 forward primers for TCR Vbeta segments and 13 reverse primers for TCR Jbeta segments was used. A multiplex PCR assay on genomic DNA amplified the CDR3 region of rearranged TCR beta genes. On the Illumina HiSeq System, the amplified TCR beta libraries were sequenced as 87-base-pair reads. As for the authors' bioinformatics: Across the 670 or so repertoires, a later analysis counted 78 million or so unique TCR beta chains, 9.5 million to 12 million of which were shared by at least two donors. Raw reads were error-corrected and collapsed into unique sequences by a nearest-neighbor algorithm in which closely related sequences were merged to remove PCR and sequencing errors. To assign V, D and J gene segments, CDR3 sequences were aligned to IMGT reference sequences. Each retained sequence needed at least a six-nucleotide match to both a V gene segment and a J gene segment. Rearrangements were classified as productive when the CDR3 lacked stop codons and remained in frame with V and J, and all other rearrangements were classified as non-productive. Following IMGT convention, CDR3 was defined as the stretch from the second conserved V-encoded cysteine up to the conserved J-encoded phenylalanine. Sequences without an unambiguous match to a single V gene segment were excluded from the earlier analysis of 500 to 700 of the donors. An earlier analysis of a few hundred of the donors called V segments functional above 56.7% productive rearrangements and segregating when the between-donor standard deviation exceeded 5%. To diagnose cytomegalovirus status from the catalog of TCR beta chain sequences, a statistical classification framework was built. In a later analysis, V and J genes were assigned by comparing TCR nucleotide sequences against IMGT/GENE-DB human TR gene sequences. In a later analysis, CDR3 sequences and most-parsimonious VDJ recombination scenarios were assigned using the TCRdist pipeline. A later analysis defined each TCR beta chain by its CDR3 amino acid sequence plus V-gene family, and excluded reads lacking a unique V-gene family. A later analysis removed nearly 600 highly shared, low-generation-probability nucleotide sequences to deal with suspected cross-contamination and a sequencing artifact. In a later analysis, a clonal expansion index was calculated for each public chain from normalized within-repertoire ranks of inferred template counts. A later analysis computed generation probabilities with a VDJ recombination model fitted to out-of-frame rearrangements, and checked the results against IGoR. A later analysis scored TCR-TCR, TCR-HLA and TCR-CMV co-occurrence with hypergeometric tests, applying a repertoire-size bias correction to TCR pairs. A later analysis estimated false discovery rates by permuting HLA or CMV assignments 20 times. In a later analysis, co-occurring TCRs were grouped using DBSCAN, and TCRdist sequence similarity was added for clustering within HLA-allele-positive subsets. For co-occurrence clustering, repertoires with fewer than 30,000 or more than 120,000 public chains were excluded, along with several repertoires with anomalous nucleotide sharing. Imported from immuneACCESS, the table was reduced by TCRdb to in-frame sequences with V and J called. These copies leave out some clones; in studies compared against another copy, an unresolved V gene accounts for under half, and the cause of the remainder is not known. D and trimming come from the DNA, and the V and J calls and clone size come from that table. This sample is represented by about 160,000 clones; around 76% of them were singletons. Under 1.5% of the sample comes from the top ten.

The cohort was made up of approximately 670 healthy bone marrow donors. At the time of sampling, every cohort member was nominally healthy, though immune exposures that went unrecorded were likely present. The donor tested CMV seronegative and was one of the 352 seronegative cohort members. A peripheral blood sample was provided by each donor, and peripheral blood mononuclear cells were used for TCR beta sequencing. The Qiagen DNeasy Blood Extraction Kit was used to extract genomic DNA from the blood cell samples. This entry comes from a study of cytomegalovirus exposure and HLA in healthy donors (dated by TCRdb to 2016 to 2017). With regard to the full study: An earlier analysis of several hundred of the donors reported more than 250 Gb of sequence data and 120 million or so unique TCR beta sequences from 150 million to 200 million T cells. Among about 390 genotyped donors of the cohort, an average of about 240,000 unique TCR beta nucleotide sequences were sequenced per donor, about a sixth of them non-productive. Alongside the repertoire data, information on donor age, sex, ethnicity and CMV serostatus was compiled. Every discovery cohort repertoire had been produced on one sequencing platform. The study aimed to test whether cataloging public T cell receptors could reveal signatures of past pathogen exposure. The T cell repertoires of 666 subjects were profiled by immunosequencing and related to cytomegalovirus serostatus. Typing coverage varied by locus: 629-630 donors for A, B, C, DRB1 and DQB1; under 550 for DQA1; 600 to 610 for DPA1; some 470 for DPB1. An early release that covered around 590 HLA-typed donors contained approximately 300 gigabases of sequencing data and around 80 million unique TCR sequences. Both class I and class II loci were covered by HLA typing, at four-digit resolution. An earlier analysis of 587 of the donors used high-throughput TCR beta sequencing to judge whether each TCR beta V gene segment behaved as functional or pseudogenic. Of the 398 genotyped donors, over 80% were placed in the genetic ancestry cluster associated with self-reported Caucasian donors. Four to six DR-DQ haplotypes were handled as single units for association and clustering, since linkage in the cohort was strong. A later genetic analysis took genome-wide SNP genotypes for about three fifths of the 666 donors and used that subset as a discovery cohort. A separate validation cohort of roughly 130 different subjects was used in addition to the roughly 620-subject first cohort. The later analysis used no new phenotypic data to find candidate immune exposures, relying instead on TCR beta sequences and their occurrence across donors. To predict cytomegalovirus infection status, the study combined high-throughput TCR immunosequencing, statistical association of individual TCRs with disease status, and machine learning. In a later analysis, previously published TCR beta repertoires from 550 to 750 donors were re-analyzed and high-resolution HLA genotyping was added so that TCR occurrence patterns could be studied.

The CDR3 holds 14 amino acids from the cysteine to the phenylalanine. The sequence is cut down to CDR3 DNA, 42 bases in frame from base 1. The germline V gene provides CDR1 ENHRY and CDR2 SYGVKD. Between the V and J ends, shortened by 5 bases and 8 bases respectively, the junction contains 13 bases. Study-level results and caveats: The study gave a list of more than 150 TCR beta chains associated with cytomegalovirus. Sequencing depth was assumed to be roughly uniform across donors in the presence/absence analyses, though that assumption may not hold. According to a later analysis, parvovirus B19, influenza, CMV and Epstein-Barr virus appeared linked to several top co-occurrence clusters. Correlated functional status among segregating V segments might reflect linkage disequilibrium, but an unknown experimental factor could not be ruled out. In a later genetic analysis, a missense DCLRE1C variant was associated with V-gene and J-gene trimming of TCR beta chains, and the association was replicated in an independent cohort. A later analysis found that most CMV-associated TCR beta chains appeared HLA-restricted, with HLA associations seemingly driven largely by CMV exposure. Most TCR sequences were seen in very few donors, while some public TCRs were found in many individuals. In a later genetic analysis, fewer N-insertions in productive TCRs were reported among donors in an Asian-associated ancestry cluster than the roughly 640-donor mean. Some IMGT-functional V segments, including TRBV6-2 and TRBV6-3, could not be told apart with the 87-base-pair reads, so those segments were excluded. Because some donors lacked HLA typing at each locus, the association tests relied only on the typed subset. When HLA alleles, especially DR and DQ, strongly co-occurred, attributing TCR associations to individual alleles was difficult. A later analysis found that TCR association rates varied across HLA loci, with DRB1 alleles showing the most associated TCRs and HLA-C alleles the fewest. In a later analysis, around 15,000 TCR beta sequences were associated with specific HLA alleles at a false discovery rate of 0.05. The classifier was reported to diagnose cytomegalovirus status with high specificity and sensitivity in both the original and validation cohorts. According to the authors, the approach could potentially be generalized to other disease states and immunological phenotypes. Only TCR beta chains were sequenced in this cohort, and the absence of alpha or paired-chain data limited detectable features. About 15 rarely observed V segments, including chromosome 9 orphons, were excluded from the earlier analysis of just under 600 of the donors because counts were too low. In vitro tests confirmed that three of the cytomegalovirus-associated TCR beta chains recognize cytomegalovirus antigens. The only immune exposure information available for the cohort was CMV serostatus. A cluster of highly shared sequence variants was judged likely to be a technical artifact of the sequencing pipeline. In a later analysis, HLA-associated TCR beta chains showed more clonal expansion and lower generation probabilities than non-associated chains that were equally common. A further reported finding was that TCR beta sequences accurately predicted the HLA-A and HLA-B alleles for most subjects in the first cohort. An earlier analysis of approximately 570 of the donors showed that most TCR beta V segments appeared in productive rearrangements either about 87% or about 30% of the time, which broadly matched IMGT annotations.

The chain was built from TRBV10-3 and TRBJ1-6; the D gene cannot be resolved reliably. The source material was PBMCs. The TCR originated in a man between 60 and 70 years old in good health and CMV-seronegative. The DNA sequence is TGTGCCATCAGTAGCCTGTCGGGTGATTCACCCCTCCACTTT. The translation is CAISSLSGDSPLHF.